A selection of T cell receptor beta chains follows, all from one sample in a study of metastatic and nonmetastatic thyroid tumors. TCRdb reanalyzed the PCR reads via MiXCR. The data show around 45,000 clones, about 3.3% seen once. Sequenced sample: blood. These receptors all come from a female donor with papillary thyroid cancer or a benign thyroid nodule (not recorded which). Some clones in this sample may be carry-over from other donors' samples. CDR3s include the opening cysteine and the closing phenylalanine or tryptophan. The D gene is left open where the match is weak. A row's size may be missing; if present it is once, few, many or a size class.

cdr3_nt: TGTGCCAGCAGTTTAATCCCCCGTTTTAGCCCCAAGGTTTTCTACGAGCAGTACTTC; cdr3_aa: CASSLIPRFSPKVFYEQYF; j_call: TRBJ2-7; clone_size: many; d_call: .; v_call: TRBV12-3/TRBV12-4
cdr3_nt: TGCGCCAGCAGCCCCTTATCGGGGGGACAAGAGACCCAGTACTTC; cdr3_aa: CASSPLSGGQETQYF; j_call: TRBJ2-5; clone_size: many; d_call: TRBD2; v_call: TRBV5-1
cdr3_nt: TGTGCCAGCAGTACCCGGACAACGGACCAGCATTTT; cdr3_aa: CASSTRTTDQHF; j_call: TRBJ1-5; clone_size: many; d_call: .; v_call: TRBV6-1
cdr3_nt: TGCGCCAGCAGCGCAACCGGGACAGGGGGGTTGAACACTGAAGCTTTCTTT; cdr3_aa: CASSATGTGGLNTEAFF; j_call: TRBJ1-1; clone_size: many; d_call: TRBD1; v_call: TRBV5-1
cdr3_nt: TGTGCCAGCAGTTCCCCGGGACTAGCGGGTGCTCCCACAGATACGCAGTATTTT; cdr3_aa: CASSSPGLAGAPTDTQYF; j_call: TRBJ2-3; clone_size: .; d_call: TRBD2; v_call: TRBV6-5
cdr3_nt: TGTGCCAGCATGGCGGGAGCCCAGGGCTACGAGCAGTACTTC; cdr3_aa: CASMAGAQGYEQYF; j_call: TRBJ2-7; clone_size: few; d_call: TRBD2; v_call: TRBV11-2
cdr3_nt: TGTGCCAGTAGTACCACAGGGGGCAAGGGCACTGAAGCTTTCTTT; cdr3_aa: CASSTTGGKGTEAFF; j_call: TRBJ1-1; clone_size: many; d_call: TRBD1; v_call: TRBV19
cdr3_nt: TGTGCCAGCAGTTTAGCAGAGAACACTGAAGCTTTCTTT; cdr3_aa: CASSLAENTEAFF; j_call: TRBJ1-1; clone_size: few; d_call: .; v_call: TRBV12-3/TRBV12-4
cdr3_nt: TGTGCCAGCAGTTATAGGGTAACAGGGGGCACTGAAGCTTTCTTT; cdr3_aa: CASSYRVTGGTEAFF; j_call: TRBJ1-1; clone_size: .; d_call: TRBD1; v_call: TRBV6-5
cdr3_nt: TGCAGTGCCATTAGCGAAGGCTCCTACGAGCAGTACTTC; cdr3_aa: CSAISEGSYEQYF; j_call: TRBJ2-7; clone_size: few; d_call: .; v_call: TRBV20-1
cdr3_nt: TGCGCCAGCAGCCAAGAAGGACTAGCGGGCACAGATACGCAGTATTTT; cdr3_aa: CASSQEGLAGTDTQYF; j_call: TRBJ2-3; clone_size: many; d_call: TRBD2; v_call: TRBV4-1
cdr3_nt: TGCGCCAGCAGCTGGGACCTGACAGGCTCAAACACCGGGGAGCTGTTTTTT; cdr3_aa: CASSWDLTGSNTGELFF; j_call: TRBJ2-2; clone_size: medium-sized; d_call: .; v_call: TRBV5-1
cdr3_nt: TGTGCCTGGAGTGGGCTAGCGGGAGAAAGCAATGAGCAGTTCTTC; cdr3_aa: CAWSGLAGESNEQFF; j_call: TRBJ2-1; clone_size: many; d_call: TRBD2; v_call: TRBV30
cdr3_nt: TGTGCCAGCAGCACAGGCCTAGGGCAGAGCGGGACCTACGAGCAGTACTTC; cdr3_aa: CASSTGLGQSGTYEQYF; j_call: TRBJ2-7; clone_size: few; d_call: TRBD2; v_call: TRBV12-3/TRBV12-4
cdr3_nt: TGTGCCAGCAGTTACTTAAGACAGGGGGGACAAACCGGGGAGCTGTTTTTT; cdr3_aa: CASSYLRQGGQTGELFF; j_call: TRBJ2-2; clone_size: .; d_call: TRBD1; v_call: TRBV6-2/TRBV6-3
cdr3_nt: TGTGCCAGCAGGGGGTATAGCGGTTCTAACACAGATACGCAGTATTTT; cdr3_aa: CASRGYSGSNTDTQYF; j_call: TRBJ2-3; clone_size: .; d_call: .; v_call: TRBV5-5
cdr3_nt: TGTGCCAGCAGCTTGGATCCCTTTCGAGGGGACGAGCAGTACTTC; cdr3_aa: CASSLDPFRGDEQYF; j_call: TRBJ2-7; clone_size: many; d_call: .; v_call: TRBV5-6
cdr3_nt: TGTGCCAGCAGCCTGACAGGGTCTGGGGCCAACGTCCTGACTTTC; cdr3_aa: CASSLTGSGANVLTF; j_call: TRBJ2-6; clone_size: many; d_call: TRBD1; v_call: TRBV11-2
cdr3_nt: TGTGCCAGCACCACCACAGGGCTCACCGGGGAGCTGTTTTTT; cdr3_aa: CASTTTGLTGELFF; j_call: TRBJ2-2; clone_size: many; d_call: .; v_call: TRBV6-1
cdr3_nt: TGTGCCAGTAGTCGACAGCAGAATGAAAAACTGTTTTTT; cdr3_aa: CASSRQQNEKLFF; j_call: TRBJ1-4; clone_size: many; d_call: .; v_call: TRBV19
cdr3_nt: TGTGCCAGCAGTTTCGGCGGCTCCTACGAGCAGTACTTC; cdr3_aa: CASSFGGSYEQYF; j_call: TRBJ2-7; clone_size: .; d_call: .; v_call: TRBV2
cdr3_nt: TGTGCCAGCTCACCAGGGGTGCCGGGGGGCACAGATACGCAGTATTTT; cdr3_aa: CASSPGVPGGTDTQYF; j_call: TRBJ2-3; clone_size: .; d_call: .; v_call: TRBV18
cdr3_nt: TGTGCCAGCAGCCTTTTGACAGGGATGTTAGGGGCCAACGTCCTGACTTTC; cdr3_aa: CASSLLTGMLGANVLTF; j_call: TRBJ2-6; clone_size: few; d_call: TRBD1; v_call: TRBV5-6
cdr3_nt: TGTGCCAGCAGTTACGCGGGTCCTTACACTGAAGCTTTCTTT; cdr3_aa: CASSYAGPYTEAFF; j_call: TRBJ1-1; clone_size: .; d_call: .; v_call: TRBV6-2/TRBV6-3
cdr3_nt: TGTGCCAGCAGAAGGACTAGCGGGCGTAACACCGAGGAGCTGTTTTTT; cdr3_aa: CASRRTSGRNTEELFF; j_call: TRBJ2-2; clone_size: .; d_call: TRBD2; v_call: TRBV5-4
cdr3_nt: TGTGCCAGCAGTGGTATAGGAGCCTACGAGCAGTACTTC; cdr3_aa: CASSGIGAYEQYF; j_call: TRBJ2-7; clone_size: many; d_call: .; v_call: TRBV2
cdr3_nt: TGTGCCAGCAGTGGGACGGGGTTCGGCTACACCTTC; cdr3_aa: CASSGTGFGYTF; j_call: TRBJ1-2; clone_size: many; d_call: .; v_call: TRBV12-3/TRBV12-4
cdr3_nt: TGTGCCAGCAGCTACCCAGGGAGTGATGGGCAGTTCTTC; cdr3_aa: CASSYPGSDGQFF; j_call: TRBJ2-1; clone_size: .; d_call: .; v_call: TRBV6-9
cdr3_nt: TGTGCCAGCAGCTTGTCAGGGTCGGGTGGCTACACCTTC; cdr3_aa: CASSLSGSGGYTF; j_call: TRBJ1-2; clone_size: few; d_call: .; v_call: TRBV11-2
cdr3_nt: TGTGCCAGCAGTGGACAGTTTAATGAAAAACTGTTTTTT; cdr3_aa: CASSGQFNEKLFF; j_call: TRBJ1-4; clone_size: many; d_call: .; v_call: TRBV6-1
cdr3_nt: TGCGCCAGCAGCTCTAGGGGGGACTTTTCCACAGATACGCAGTATTTT; cdr3_aa: CASSSRGDFSTDTQYF; j_call: TRBJ2-3; clone_size: .; d_call: .; v_call: TRBV11-2
cdr3_nt: TGTGCCAGCAGCTTGAGGCAGGTTCTCTCTGGGGCCAACGTCCTGACTTTC; cdr3_aa: CASSLRQVLSGANVLTF; j_call: TRBJ2-6; clone_size: few; d_call: .; v_call: TRBV11-2
cdr3_nt: TGTGCCTGGTCCCCAAGGGGAAATTCACCCCTCCACTTT; cdr3_aa: CAWSPRGNSPLHF; j_call: TRBJ1-6; clone_size: medium-sized; d_call: .; v_call: TRBV30
cdr3_nt: TGTGCCTGGAGTACCTCCGGGACAGGGGGTAATTCACCCCTCCACTTT; cdr3_aa: CAWSTSGTGGNSPLHF; j_call: TRBJ1-6; clone_size: many; d_call: TRBD1; v_call: TRBV30
cdr3_nt: TGTGCCAGCAGTTCCTCGGGGTTTTCAAACTATGGCTACACCTTC; cdr3_aa: CASSSSGFSNYGYTF; j_call: TRBJ1-2; clone_size: .; d_call: .; v_call: TRBV6-5
cdr3_nt: TGTGCCAGCAGTTTAAGAGGGAGGGACACCGGGGAGCTGTTTTTT; cdr3_aa: CASSLRGRDTGELFF; j_call: TRBJ2-2; clone_size: .; d_call: TRBD2; v_call: TRBV27
cdr3_nt: TGTGCCAGCAGTGGTTGGACAGGGCCAGGTTCACCCCTCCACTTT; cdr3_aa: CASSGWTGPGSPLHF; j_call: TRBJ1-6; clone_size: medium-sized; d_call: TRBD1; v_call: TRBV6-1
cdr3_nt: TGTGCCAGCAGTTTATGGGAAGGGGTCAATGAGCAGTTCTTC; cdr3_aa: CASSLWEGVNEQFF; j_call: TRBJ2-1; clone_size: many; d_call: .; v_call: TRBV27
cdr3_nt: TGTGCCAGCAGGCCGGGACAGGGCTCCTACGAGCAGTACTTC; cdr3_aa: CASRPGQGSYEQYF; j_call: TRBJ2-7; clone_size: many; d_call: TRBD1; v_call: TRBV12-3/TRBV12-4
cdr3_nt: TGTGCCACTCTACGGGACAGGGACGAAGGCTACACCTTC; cdr3_aa: CATLRDRDEGYTF; j_call: TRBJ1-2; clone_size: few; d_call: TRBD1; v_call: TRBV19
cdr3_nt: TGTGCCAGCAGTGAAGACAGCTACTACAATGAGCAGTTCTTC; cdr3_aa: CASSEDSYYNEQFF; j_call: TRBJ2-1; clone_size: .; d_call: .; v_call: TRBV25-1
cdr3_nt: TGTGCCAGCAGTTTAGACACTTCTTATGGCTACACCTTC; cdr3_aa: CASSLDTSYGYTF; j_call: TRBJ1-2; clone_size: many; d_call: .; v_call: TRBV28
cdr3_nt: TGCAGTGCTCCCTTAGGGGAACGGTCCCAGTACTTC; cdr3_aa: CSAPLGERSQYF; j_call: TRBJ2-5; clone_size: many; d_call: .; v_call: TRBV20-1
cdr3_nt: TGTGCCAGCAGTGAATTAGGCAGGGGCACTGAAGCTTTCTTT; cdr3_aa: CASSELGRGTEAFF; j_call: TRBJ1-1; clone_size: many; d_call: .; v_call: TRBV2
cdr3_nt: TGTGCCAGCAGCCGAAGCTTGGGACAGTACTCCTACAATGAGCAGTTCTTC; cdr3_aa: CASSRSLGQYSYNEQFF; j_call: TRBJ2-1; clone_size: medium-sized; d_call: TRBD1; v_call: TRBV7-2
cdr3_nt: TGTGCCAGCAGCCGGGACGGACCCTACGAGCAGTACTTC; cdr3_aa: CASSRDGPYEQYF; j_call: TRBJ2-7; clone_size: many; d_call: .; v_call: TRBV2
cdr3_nt: TGTGCCAGCAGCTTATCTATGCCTAATGCAAAACTGTCTTTT; cdr3_aa: CASSLSMPNAKLSF; j_call: TRBJ1-4; clone_size: few; d_call: .; v_call: TRBV11-3
cdr3_nt: TGTGCCAGCAGTGAAATAGGGGCGGGCTACGAGCAGTACTTC; cdr3_aa: CASSEIGAGYEQYF; j_call: TRBJ2-7; clone_size: many; d_call: .; v_call: TRBV6-1
cdr3_nt: TGTGCCAGCAGTTACACGGCCCAGAGCTCCTATAATTCACCCCTCCACTTT; cdr3_aa: CASSYTAQSSYNSPLHF; j_call: TRBJ1-6; clone_size: .; d_call: .; v_call: TRBV6-2/TRBV6-3
cdr3_nt: TGTGCCAGCAGCCGCACAGGGGCTGGAAACACCATATATTTT; cdr3_aa: CASSRTGAGNTIYF; j_call: TRBJ1-3; clone_size: many; d_call: TRBD1; v_call: TRBV3-1
cdr3_nt: TGTGCCAGCAGGATAAGTAGCGGGAGTGGCACCGGGGAGCTGTTTTTT; cdr3_aa: CASRISSGSGTGELFF; j_call: TRBJ2-2; clone_size: large; d_call: TRBD2; v_call: TRBV2
cdr3_nt: TGTGCCAGCAGCAACCACGACCACAGGGGGGACACCGGGGAGCTGTTTTTT; cdr3_aa: CASSNHDHRGDTGELFF; j_call: TRBJ2-2; clone_size: many; d_call: TRBD1; v_call: TRBV7-3
cdr3_nt: TGCAGTGCTAGATGGGGGAGTAATTCACCCCTCCACTTT; cdr3_aa: CSARWGSNSPLHF; j_call: TRBJ1-6; clone_size: few; d_call: .; v_call: TRBV20-1
cdr3_nt: TGCAGCGTTGAAGAGGTCCGGGCCACTGAAGCTTTCTTT; cdr3_aa: CSVEEVRATEAFF; j_call: TRBJ1-1; clone_size: many; d_call: .; v_call: TRBV29-1
cdr3_nt: TGTGCCTGGAGGACTAGCGGGACCGGGGGTAATTCACCCCTCCACTTT; cdr3_aa: CAWRTSGTGGNSPLHF; j_call: TRBJ1-6; clone_size: .; d_call: .; v_call: TRBV30
cdr3_nt: TGTGCCAGCAGCTTACGACAGGGTCAGGGGCAGTTCTTC; cdr3_aa: CASSLRQGQGQFF; j_call: TRBJ2-1; clone_size: .; d_call: TRBD1; v_call: TRBV7-2
cdr3_nt: TGTGCCAGCAGTCCCCGGGGCCGGAACACAGATACGCAGTATTTT; cdr3_aa: CASSPRGRNTDTQYF; j_call: TRBJ2-3; clone_size: few; d_call: .; v_call: TRBV27
cdr3_nt: TGTGCCACCAGCAGCCGGGACAGGGTACCAGATACGCAGTATTTT; cdr3_aa: CATSSRDRVPDTQYF; j_call: TRBJ2-3; clone_size: many; d_call: TRBD1; v_call: TRBV15
cdr3_nt: TGTGCCAGCGCGTCAGGAGCTTCTCTAGTAGGCACTGAAGCTTTCTTT; cdr3_aa: CASASGASLVGTEAFF; j_call: TRBJ1-1; clone_size: once; d_call: .; v_call: TRBV3-1